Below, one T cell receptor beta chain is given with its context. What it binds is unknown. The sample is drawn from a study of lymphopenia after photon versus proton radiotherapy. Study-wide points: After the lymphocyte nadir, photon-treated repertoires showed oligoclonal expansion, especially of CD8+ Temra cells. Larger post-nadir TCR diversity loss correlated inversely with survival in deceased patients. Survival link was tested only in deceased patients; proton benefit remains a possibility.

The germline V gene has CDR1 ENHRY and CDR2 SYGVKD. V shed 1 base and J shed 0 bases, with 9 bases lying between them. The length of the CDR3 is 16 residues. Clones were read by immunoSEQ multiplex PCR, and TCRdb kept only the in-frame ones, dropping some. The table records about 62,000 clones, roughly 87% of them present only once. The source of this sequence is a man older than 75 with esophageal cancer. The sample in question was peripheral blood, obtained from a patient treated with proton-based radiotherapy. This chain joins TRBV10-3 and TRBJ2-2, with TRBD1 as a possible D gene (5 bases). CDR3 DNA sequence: TGTGCCATCAGTGAGTTTACAGGATCGAACACCGGGGAGCTGTTTTTT. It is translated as CAISEFTGSNTGELFF.